Listed below are T cell receptor beta chains from one sample, sequenced in a study of identical twins. TCRdb called the 5' RACE reads again in MiXCR, with one record for every CDR3 protein. The table lists 1.5 million or so distinct CDR3 sequences, roughly a third of them singletons. The sample taken for sequencing was cord blood. These receptor sequences come from a newborn girl in good health. CDR3s include the opening cysteine and the closing phenylalanine or tryptophan. The order of the fields is D gene, V gene, J gene, clone size, CDR3 length, CDR3 DNA, CDR3 protein. The D gene is left open where the match is weak. Some rows have no size entry. The others give once, few or many, or a class for an expanded clone.

-	TRBV12-3/TRBV12-4	TRBJ1-5	many	15	TGTGCCAGCAGCCGTACAGGGAGGCGCAATCAGCCCCAGCATTTT	CASSRTGRRNQPQHF
-	TRBV11-2	TRBJ2-5	-	13	TGTGCCAGCAGCTTAGTCGGTAGCCATGAGCAGTACTTC	CASSLVGSHEQYF
TRBD1	TRBV7-2	TRBJ2-3	-	14	TGTGCCAGCCAGCCGGGACAGTGGAGGGATACGCAGTATTTT	CASQPGQWRDTQYF
-	TRBV9	TRBJ2-1	-	14	TGTGCCAGCACCATCGTGGGGGATTCGGGTGAGCAGTTCTTC	CASTIVGDSGEQFF
-	TRBV11-2	TRBJ2-5	few	14	TGTGCCAGCAGCCGCAACCGGCAGGGCGAGACCCAGTACTTC	CASSRNRQGETQYF
-	TRBV2	TRBJ1-1	-	10	TGTGCCAGGGACAACACTGAAGCTTTCTTT	CARDNTEAFF
TRBD2	TRBV20-1	TRBJ2-7	few	13	TGCAGTGCTAGAAGGACTAGCCGGTACGAGCAGTACTTC	CSARRTSRYEQYF
-	TRBV2	TRBJ1-2	few	16	TGTGCCAGCAGTGAAGCGCTTAAAGCAACAAACTATGGCTACACCTTC	CASSEALKATNYGYTF
TRBD2	TRBV5-1	TRBJ2-5	few	16	TGCGCCAGCAGCTTGGTAGTAGCGGGGGTACAAGAGACCCAGTACTTC	CASSLVVAGVQETQYF
TRBD2	TRBV6-5	TRBJ2-1	-	14	TGTGCCAGCAAAGGGACTAGCGGCCACAATGAGCAGTTCTTC	CASKGTSGHNEQFF
-	TRBV2	TRBJ1-2	-	13	TGTGCCAGCAGTGCACCGGGGCCCCACGGCTACACCTTC	CASSAPGPHGYTF
TRBD2	TRBV20-1	TRBJ2-1	-	11	TGCAGTGCTGAGCGGGGGGACGAGCAGTTCTTC	CSAERGDEQFF
TRBD2	TRBV20-1	TRBJ2-1	few	15	TGCAGTGCGAGCGGGAGGGTGGGTTCCTACAATGAGCAGTTCTTC	CSASGRVGSYNEQFF
TRBD2	TRBV3-1	TRBJ2-1	-	15	TGTGCCAGCAGCCAAAAAGAGCGGGGGAGGGATGAGCAGTTCTTC	CASSQKERGRDEQFF
TRBD2	TRBV7-2	TRBJ2-7	-	18	TGTGCCAGCAGCCCGCGGTCCTCAGGGACTAGCGAGATCTACGAGCAGTACTTC	CASSPRSSGTSEIYEQYF
TRBD1	TRBV10-3	TRBJ1-5	few	18	TGTGCCATCAGTGACGCCTCGACAGGGGCCAATAGCAATCAGCCCCAGCATTTT	CAISDASTGANSNQPQHF
-	TRBV7-2	TRBJ2-7	many	12	TGTGCCAGCAGCCGTCTAAGGGGCGAGCAGTACTTC	CASSRLRGEQYF
TRBD1	TRBV3-1	TRBJ1-5	few	16	TGTGCCAGCAGCTCGGGGACAGGTGGATTCAGTCAGCCCCAGCATTTT	CASSSGTGGFSQPQHF
-	TRBV29-1	TRBJ1-2	many	10	TGCAGCGTTGAACCCAGTGGCTACACCTTC	CSVEPSGYTF
TRBD1	TRBV20-1	TRBJ1-5	few	14	TGCAGTGCCGATAAGGGACAGGTCAATCAGCCCCAGCATTTT	CSADKGQVNQPQHF
-	TRBV28	TRBJ1-6	few	17	TGTGCCAGCAGTTTACACAACAGGGTCGCGTATAATTCACCCCTCCACTTT	CASSLHNRVAYNSPLHF
TRBD1	TRBV25-1	TRBJ2-5	many	15	TGTGCCAGCAGTGACGGGACAGGCAGCCGAGAGACCCAGTACTTC	CASSDGTGSRETQYF
-	TRBV12-3/TRBV12-4	TRBJ1-6	few	13	TGTGCCAGCAGTCGGGACCAGAATTCACCCCTCCACTTT	CASSRDQNSPLHF
TRBD2	TRBV5-1	TRBJ2-1	many	17	TGCGCCAGCAGCGGGACTAGCGGGATTGTACCAGAACGTGAGCAGTTCTTC	CASSGTSGIVPEREQFF
TRBD1	TRBV27	TRBJ1-2	few	15	TGTGCCAGCAGTTTAAGGGACAGGGGGCTTGATGGCTACACCTTC	CASSLRDRGLDGYTF
TRBD1	TRBV12-3/TRBV12-4	TRBJ1-5	-	14	TGTGCCAGCATCCTCGGGACAGGGGGCCAGCCCCAGCATTTT	CASILGTGGQPQHF
TRBD2	TRBV6-2/TRBV6-3	TRBJ2-3	-	16	TGTGCCAGCAGTTACCGGACTAGCGCCCGCACAGATACGCAGTATTTT	CASSYRTSARTDTQYF
-	TRBV7-2	TRBJ1-2	-	13	TGTGCCAGCAGCCTAGACAGAAACTGTGGCTACACCTTC	CASSLDRNCGYTF
-	TRBV29-1	TRBJ1-2	many	12	TGCAGCGTTGAGGACAGTAACTATGGCTACACCTTC	CSVEDSNYGYTF
-	TRBV5-6	TRBJ1-2	many	14	TGTGCCAGCAGCTTCTACAGGTCCAACTATGGCTACACCTTC	CASSFYRSNYGYTF
TRBD1	TRBV19	TRBJ2-3	few	16	TGTGCCAGTAGTACATACCGGGACAGTAGCACAGATACGCAGTATTTT	CASSTYRDSSTDTQYF
-	TRBV12-3/TRBV12-4	TRBJ1-4	few	15	TGTGCCAGCAGTTTCGGGGTAACGGGTAATGAAAAACTGTTTTTT	CASSFGVTGNEKLFF
-	TRBV5-6	TRBJ1-5	-	17	TGTGCCAGCAGCTTGGGACCGTCAGGATATAGCAATCAGCCCCAGCATTTT	CASSLGPSGYSNQPQHF
TRBD1	TRBV2	TRBJ2-6	-	15	TGTGCCAGCAGTATCGGGACAGGTAAAGCCAACGTCCTGACTTTC	CASSIGTGKANVLTF
-	TRBV7-2	TRBJ2-3	few	16	TGTGCCAGCAGCTGGACGGGATCTGTAAGCACAGATACGCAGTATTTT	CASSWTGSVSTDTQYF
TRBD1	TRBV27	TRBJ2-3	-	14	TGTGCCAGCAGTTTCGACAGGGGGGGAGATACGCAGTATTTT	CASSFDRGGDTQYF
-	TRBV29-1	TRBJ1-2	few	14	TGCAGCGTTGGGGTCGGGACAACTAACTATGGCTACACCTTC	CSVGVGTTNYGYTF
-	TRBV20-1	TRBJ1-6	-	16	TGCAGTGCTCCAAAGGCGGGGGGGGACTATAATTCACCCCTCCACTTT	CSAPKAGGDYNSPLHF
-	TRBV7-9	TRBJ2-7	few	16	TGTGCCAGCAGCCCGCAAGGGTCGGGTCGGTCCTACGAGCAGTACTTC	CASSPQGSGRSYEQYF
-	TRBV6-5	TRBJ1-5	once	14	TGTGCCAGCAGAGGGGTAACAGACAATCAGCCCCAGCATTTT	CASRGVTDNQPQHF
TRBD1	TRBV5-5	TRBJ1-1	-	13	TGTGCCAGCAGTCAAGGACAGGGGCTATGGGCTTTCTTT	CASSQGQGLWAFF
TRBD2	TRBV29-1	TRBJ2-1	many	18	TGCAGCGTTAGGGGACTAGCGGGAGAAAGGAGGGTTGACAATGAGCAGTTCTTC	CSVRGLAGERRVDNEQFF
-	TRBV30	TRBJ2-3	-	15	TGTGCCTGGAGAGGAAGACAGGCTAGCACAGATACGCAGTATTTT	CAWRGRQASTDTQYF
-	TRBV5-6	TRBJ1-4	few	14	TGTGCCAGCAGCTTAACCGCGGGGCGGGAAAAACTGTTTTTT	CASSLTAGREKLFF
-	TRBV12-5	TRBJ2-1	few	11	TGTGCTAGTGGTTTGGAGTATGAGCAGTTCTTC	CASGLEYEQFF